A selection of T cell receptor beta chains follows, all from one sample in a study of CD8+ T cells in alopecia areata. Assay used: immunoSEQ multiplex PCR; TCRdb lists only in-frame clones, some missing. This repertoire shows some 240,000 clones, 57% found once; its top ten account for 0.45%. The sequenced sample was CD4+ T cells sorted from blood, obtained at week 0. The receptor source for this set is a human donor with alopecia areata. CDR3s include the opening cysteine and the closing phenylalanine or tryptophan. D genes are given only for firm matches. Clone size is given for some rows only: seen once, a few or many times, or a class if the clone is expanded.

V gene: TRBV10-3; clone size: few; J gene: TRBJ2-7; D gene: .; CDR3 protein: CAIGNQVYEQYF; CDR3 DNA: TGTGCCATCGGGAACCAGGTTTACGAGCAGTACTTC
V gene: TRBV18; clone size: few; J gene: TRBJ2-3; D gene: TRBD1; CDR3 protein: CASSALGQLSTDTQYF; CDR3 DNA: TGTGCCAGCTCAGCTCTGGGACAGCTTTCGACAGATACGCAGTATTTT
V gene: TRBV4-1; clone size: .; J gene: TRBJ1-1; D gene: .; CDR3 protein: CASSLDRRITEAFF; CDR3 DNA: TGCGCCAGCAGCCTAGACAGGAGGATCACTGAAGCTTTCTTT
V gene: TRBV29-1; clone size: once; J gene: TRBJ2-4; D gene: .; CDR3 protein: CSVVQKLAKNIQYF; CDR3 DNA: TGCAGCGTTGTCCAGAAACTAGCCAAAAACATTCAGTACTTC
V gene: TRBV10-3; clone size: few; J gene: TRBJ2-5; D gene: .; CDR3 protein: CAISGTGRETQYF; CDR3 DNA: TGTGCCATCAGTGGGACTGGTAGAGAGACCCAGTACTTC
V gene: TRBV6-5; clone size: few; J gene: TRBJ2-7; D gene: TRBD1; CDR3 protein: CASSGQALFEQYF; CDR3 DNA: TGTGCCAGCAGCGGACAGGCCCTGTTTGAGCAGTACTTC
V gene: TRBV5-6; clone size: .; J gene: TRBJ1-1; D gene: TRBD1; CDR3 protein: CASSSRGQGAMNTEAFF; CDR3 DNA: TGTGCCAGCAGCTCCCGGGGACAGGGGGCTATGAACACTGAAGCTTTCTTT
V gene: TRBV28; clone size: .; J gene: TRBJ1-1; D gene: .; CDR3 protein: CASSSSGLFLLENTEAFF; CDR3 DNA: TGTGCCAGCAGTTCCTCTGGACTCTTCCTCCTTGAGAACACTGAAGCTTTCTTT
V gene: TRBV9; clone size: .; J gene: TRBJ2-3; D gene: TRBD2; CDR3 protein: CASSPGVREGRVTQYF; CDR3 DNA: TGTGCCAGCAGTCCCGGAGTGCGGGAGGGCCGCGTTACGCAGTATTTT
V gene: TRBV4-1; clone size: few; J gene: TRBJ1-2; D gene: TRBD1; CDR3 protein: CASSQPLQGRANYGYTF; CDR3 DNA: TGCGCCAGCAGCCAACCGTTACAGGGGCGAGCTAACTATGGCTACACCTTC
V gene: TRBV7-9; clone size: .; J gene: TRBJ1-1; D gene: .; CDR3 protein: CASSLTRNTEAFF; CDR3 DNA: TGTGCCAGCAGCCTCACAAGGAACACTGAAGCTTTCTTT
V gene: TRBV10-3; clone size: .; J gene: TRBJ2-7; D gene: TRBD1; CDR3 protein: CAIRNDRASYEQYF; CDR3 DNA: TGTGCCATCAGGAACGACAGGGCATCCTACGAGCAGTACTTC
V gene: TRBV5-1; clone size: .; J gene: TRBJ2-5; D gene: .; CDR3 protein: CASSLAAVSQETQYF; CDR3 DNA: TGCGCCAGCAGCTTGGCCGCAGTCTCCCAAGAGACCCAGTACTTC
V gene: TRBV7-9; clone size: .; J gene: TRBJ1-1; D gene: .; CDR3 protein: CASFTGPTEAFF; CDR3 DNA: TGTGCCAGTTTTACAGGGCCCACTGAAGCTTTCTTT
V gene: TRBV29-1; clone size: .; J gene: TRBJ1-2; D gene: .; CDR3 protein: CSVETVWRGYTF; CDR3 DNA: TGCAGCGTTGAAACGGTTTGGCGTGGCTACACCTTC
V gene: TRBV23-1; clone size: many; J gene: TRBJ2-7; D gene: .; CDR3 protein: CASSQSGCSSYEQYF; CDR3 DNA: TGCGCCAGCAGTCAATCGGGGTGCAGCTCCTACGAGCAGTACTTC
V gene: TRBV9; clone size: .; J gene: TRBJ2-1; D gene: .; CDR3 protein: CASSVALHNEQFF; CDR3 DNA: TGTGCCAGCAGCGTAGCATTGCACAATGAGCAGTTCTTC
V gene: TRBV7-2; clone size: .; J gene: TRBJ2-5; D gene: .; CDR3 protein: CASSLLEGETQYF; CDR3 DNA: TGTGCCAGCAGCTTACTTGAGGGGGAGACCCAGTACTTC
V gene: TRBV7-2; clone size: once; J gene: TRBJ2-1; D gene: TRBD2; CDR3 protein: CASSKTSGGDNEQFF; CDR3 DNA: TGTGCCAGCAGCAAGACTAGCGGGGGGGACAATGAGCAGTTCTTC
V gene: TRBV7-9; clone size: once; J gene: TRBJ1-5; D gene: .; CDR3 protein: CASSLGQGRNQPQHF; CDR3 DNA: TGTGCCAGCAGCTTAGGACAAGGGAGGAATCAGCCCCAGCATTTT
V gene: TRBV30; clone size: .; J gene: TRBJ1-5; D gene: .; CDR3 protein: CAWSATRGRGDQPQHF; CDR3 DNA: TGTGCCTGGAGTGCCACGAGGGGCCGAGGGGATCAGCCCCAGCATTTT
V gene: TRBV29-1; clone size: .; J gene: TRBJ1-2; D gene: TRBD1; CDR3 protein: CSVPPGQGYRGYTF; CDR3 DNA: TGCAGCGTTCCCCCGGGACAGGGATATAGGGGCTACACCTTC
V gene: TRBV7-2; clone size: .; J gene: TRBJ1-2; D gene: .; CDR3 protein: CASSPMDRGANYGYTF; CDR3 DNA: TGTGCCAGCAGCCCGATGGATAGGGGAGCTAACTATGGCTACACCTTC
V gene: TRBV5-4; clone size: .; J gene: TRBJ2-7; D gene: .; CDR3 protein: CASSAGEPTRFEQYF; CDR3 DNA: TGTGCCAGCAGCGCCGGCGAGCCCACACGCTTCGAGCAGTACTTC
V gene: TRBV9; clone size: once; J gene: TRBJ2-3; D gene: TRBD2; CDR3 protein: CASSARGRTDTQYF; CDR3 DNA: TGTGCCAGCAGCGCCCGCGGGAGAACAGATACGCAGTATTTT
V gene: TRBV2; clone size: .; J gene: TRBJ2-1; D gene: .; CDR3 protein: CASTPEGGATNEQFF; CDR3 DNA: TGTGCCAGCACCCCCGAGGGAGGAGCGACAAATGAGCAGTTCTTC
V gene: TRBV6-1; clone size: .; J gene: TRBJ2-5; D gene: TRBD2; CDR3 protein: CASRGLAEETQYF; CDR3 DNA: TGTGCCAGCAGGGGACTAGCGGAAGAGACCCAGTACTTC
V gene: TRBV9; clone size: .; J gene: TRBJ1-1; D gene: .; CDR3 protein: CASSRRGNTEAFF; CDR3 DNA: TGTGCCAGCAGCCGCCGAGGAAACACTGAAGCTTTCTTT
V gene: TRBV18; clone size: .; J gene: TRBJ2-1; D gene: TRBD1; CDR3 protein: CASSPRQGGEQFF; CDR3 DNA: TGTGCCAGCTCTCCCCGACAGGGCGGTGAGCAGTTCTTC
V gene: TRBV11-2; clone size: .; J gene: TRBJ2-7; D gene: .; CDR3 protein: CASSLAAHEQYF; CDR3 DNA: TGTGCCAGCAGCTTAGCAGCTCACGAGCAGTACTTC
V gene: TRBV2; clone size: .; J gene: TRBJ1-3; D gene: .; CDR3 protein: CASSEAGFSGNTIYF; CDR3 DNA: TGTGCCAGCAGTGAGGCGGGCTTCTCTGGAAACACCATATATTTT
V gene: TRBV29-1; clone size: few; J gene: TRBJ1-1; D gene: .; CDR3 protein: CSVEGIQGSEAFF; CDR3 DNA: TGCAGCGTTGAAGGCATTCAGGGATCTGAAGCTTTCTTT
V gene: TRBV30; clone size: .; J gene: TRBJ2-3; D gene: .; CDR3 protein: CAWSVNSGDTDTQYF; CDR3 DNA: TGTGCCTGGAGTGTAAATTCGGGGGACACAGATACGCAGTATTTT
V gene: TRBV30; clone size: .; J gene: TRBJ2-7; D gene: TRBD2; CDR3 protein: CAWSGLGLAGDYEQYF; CDR3 DNA: TGTGCCTGGAGTGGACTGGGACTAGCGGGAGATTACGAGCAGTACTTC
V gene: TRBV9; clone size: .; J gene: TRBJ1-6; D gene: TRBD1; CDR3 protein: CASSVEGTGNSPLHF; CDR3 DNA: TGTGCCAGCAGCGTAGAAGGGACAGGGAATTCACCCCTCCACTTT
V gene: TRBV5-6; clone size: once; J gene: TRBJ1-2; D gene: .; CDR3 protein: CASSLGAQRYGYTF; CDR3 DNA: TGTGCCAGCAGCTTAGGTGCACAGCGCTATGGCTACACCTTC
V gene: TRBV25-1; clone size: .; J gene: TRBJ1-1; D gene: .; CDR3 protein: CASSAPLGMNTEAFF; CDR3 DNA: TGTGCCAGCAGTGCCCCCCTGGGTATGAACACTGAAGCTTTCTTT
V gene: TRBV9; clone size: .; J gene: TRBJ2-1; D gene: TRBD2; CDR3 protein: CASSAGTSGSFEQFF; CDR3 DNA: TGTGCCAGCAGCGCAGGGACTAGCGGGAGTTTTGAGCAGTTCTTC
V gene: TRBV20-1; clone size: few; J gene: TRBJ2-4; D gene: .; CDR3 protein: CSAVAKNIQYF; CDR3 DNA: TGCAGTGCTGTGGCCAAAAACATTCAGTACTTC
V gene: TRBV6-6; clone size: few; J gene: TRBJ2-7; D gene: .; CDR3 protein: CASSFADRSGDEQYF; CDR3 DNA: TGTGCCAGCAGTTTCGCTGACCGATCTGGGGACGAGCAGTACTTC
V gene: TRBV7-9; clone size: .; J gene: TRBJ1-3; D gene: .; CDR3 protein: CASSSTVGSGNTIYF; CDR3 DNA: TGTGCCAGCAGCTCAACGGTCGGCTCTGGAAACACCATATATTTT
V gene: TRBV5-1; clone size: .; J gene: TRBJ2-7; D gene: .; CDR3 protein: CASSFGGVNEQYF; CDR3 DNA: TGCGCCAGCAGCTTTGGGGGTGTGAACGAGCAGTACTTC
V gene: TRBV11-3; clone size: many; J gene: TRBJ2-2; D gene: .; CDR3 protein: CASSLGASAQSGELFF; CDR3 DNA: TGTGCCAGCAGCTTAGGCGCTAGCGCCCAATCGGGGGAGCTGTTTTTT
V gene: TRBV30; clone size: .; J gene: TRBJ2-3; D gene: .; CDR3 protein: CAWSITDTQYF; CDR3 DNA: TGTGCCTGGAGTATCACAGATACGCAGTATTTT
V gene: TRBV6-6; clone size: .; J gene: TRBJ2-2; D gene: .; CDR3 protein: CASSSKQGVTGELFF; CDR3 DNA: TGTGCCAGCAGCTCTAAACAGGGAGTCACCGGGGAGCTGTTTTTT
V gene: TRBV29-1; clone size: .; J gene: TRBJ1-1; D gene: .; CDR3 protein: CSVLGATEAFF; CDR3 DNA: TGCAGCGTTTTGGGGGCGACTGAAGCTTTCTTT
V gene: TRBV7-8; clone size: .; J gene: TRBJ1-1; D gene: .; CDR3 protein: CASSLSIHTEAFF; CDR3 DNA: TGTGCCAGCAGCTTATCCATCCACACTGAAGCTTTCTTT
V gene: TRBV5-4; clone size: once; J gene: TRBJ1-1; D gene: .; CDR3 protein: CASSLGLETEAFF; CDR3 DNA: TGTGCCAGCAGCTTGGGACTGGAGACTGAAGCTTTCTTT
V gene: TRBV5-6; clone size: few; J gene: TRBJ2-1; D gene: TRBD2; CDR3 protein: CASSHLAGYNEQFF; CDR3 DNA: TGTGCCAGCTCGCACTTAGCGGGATACAATGAGCAGTTCTTC
V gene: TRBV7-9; clone size: .; J gene: TRBJ1-4; D gene: .; CDR3 protein: CASSPRFLPEGNEKLFF; CDR3 DNA: TGTGCCAGCAGCCCTCGCTTCCTCCCAGAAGGAAATGAAAAACTGTTTTTT
V gene: TRBV2; clone size: .; J gene: TRBJ2-7; D gene: .; CDR3 protein: CASSGRTGRGGAYTDEQYF; CDR3 DNA: TGTGCCAGCAGTGGCAGGACAGGGCGGGGAGGGGCATATACGGACGAGCAGTACTTC
V gene: TRBV29-1; clone size: .; J gene: TRBJ1-1; D gene: .; CDR3 protein: CSVHISGKNTEAFF; CDR3 DNA: TGCAGCGTTCACATCTCCGGGAAGAACACTGAAGCTTTCTTT
V gene: TRBV10-3; clone size: .; J gene: TRBJ2-7; D gene: TRBD1; CDR3 protein: CAISESDRGSYEQYF; CDR3 DNA: TGTGCCATCAGTGAGTCCGACAGGGGATCGTACGAGCAGTACTTC
V gene: TRBV7-2; clone size: .; J gene: TRBJ2-5; D gene: TRBD2; CDR3 protein: CASSDRLAGAETQYF; CDR3 DNA: TGTGCCAGCAGCGATAGACTAGCGGGAGCGGAGACCCAGTACTTC
V gene: TRBV19; clone size: .; J gene: TRBJ1-5; D gene: .; CDR3 protein: CASSYVNQPQHF; CDR3 DNA: TGTGCCAGTAGTTACGTTAATCAGCCCCAGCATTTT
V gene: TRBV9; clone size: .; J gene: TRBJ2-3; D gene: .; CDR3 protein: CASSVGRGGGQLNTDTQYF; CDR3 DNA: TGTGCCAGCAGCGTAGGTCGTGGAGGGGGACAACTTAACACAGATACGCAGTATTTT
V gene: TRBV4-1; clone size: .; J gene: TRBJ2-1; D gene: .; CDR3 protein: CASSRDDIRNEQFF; CDR3 DNA: TGCGCCAGCAGCCGGGACGACATTCGCAATGAGCAGTTCTTC
V gene: TRBV29-1; clone size: few; J gene: TRBJ2-3; D gene: .; CDR3 protein: CSGLTDTQYF; CDR3 DNA: TGCAGCGGCCTTACAGATACGCAGTATTTT